The next 9 T cell receptor beta chains were all read from a single sample in a study of cytomegalovirus exposure and HLA in healthy donors. The table came from immunoSEQ multiplex PCR; TCRdb's copy has only in-frame clones and leaves some out. Of roughly 300,000 clones in the sample, 70% to 90% are singletons; the top ten hold approximately 0.88%. Sequences were obtained from PBMCs. These receptors all stem from a woman between 18 and 29 years old in good health and CMV-seronegative.

The CDR3 sequence: CASTSGTGGVQETQYF. CDR3 DNA sequence: TGTGCCAGCACCTCCGGGACAGGGGGCGTACAAGAGACCCAGTACTTC. The chain is built from TRBV7-2 and TRBJ2-5, with 12 bases matching TRBD1. This CDR3 is 16 amino acids long. Germline V CDR1 and CDR2: SGHTA, FQGNSA. V dropped 7 bases and J dropped 2; count of bases not matched to a gene: 8.

The chain uses TRBV5-6 and TRBJ1-3; TRBD1 is a possible D gene (6 bases). The CDR3 has 16 amino acids. The germline gives CDR1 SGHDT, CDR2 YYEEEE. V lost 1 base to trimming and J lost 0 bases, with 11 bases between them. CDR3 protein: CASSLPGQSSGNTIYF. The CDR3, as DNA: TGTGCCAGCAGCTTGCCGGGACAAAGCTCTGGAAACACCATATATTTT.

The chain's CDR3 is CASSIATYNSPLHF. The DNA of the CDR3 is TGTGCCAGTAGTATAGCCACCTATAATTCACCCCTCCACTTT. The chain recombines TRBV19 with TRBJ1-6; D is undetermined. This CDR3 region has 14 residues. The V gene lost 1 base and the J gene lost 2 bases, with 3 bases spanning the gap. Germline CDR1 is LNHDA and CDR2 is SQIVND (reference sequence). The entire variable domain, with the rest obtained from reference TRBV19 and TRBJ1-6, is as follows: DGGITQSPKYLFRKEGQNVTLSCEQNLNHDAMYWYRQDPGQGLRLIYYSQIVNDFQKGDIAEGYSVSREKKESFPLTVTSAQKNPTAFYLCASSIATYNSPLHFGNGTRLTVT.

The genes are TRBV7-6 and TRBJ1-1, with D perhaps matching TRBD1 (6 bases). The germline V gene encodes CDR1 SGHVS and CDR2 FNYEAQ. The CDR3 runs 17 residues. Trimming removed 2 bases at V and 0 bases at J, with 16 bases between. The DNA of the CDR3 is TGTGCCAGCAGCTTACAGGGGCAGTACAGTATGAACACTGAAGCTTTCTTT. Translated: CASSLQGQYSMNTEAFF.

The rearrangement uses TRBV27 and TRBJ1-4, with D perhaps TRBD1 (5 bases). CDR1 and CDR2 from the germline V gene are MNHEY and SMNVEV (reference sequence). Trimming pared 5 bases from V and 10 bases from J, leaving 26 bases between. The CDR3 length is 17 residues. CDR3 protein: CASSPHLTGYLIGKLFF. CDR3 in DNA: TGTGCCAGCAGTCCCCACCTCACAGGTTACCTCATTGGAAAACTGTTTTTT.

The DNA of the CDR3 is TGTGCCAGCAGTGCACAGGGAAAACTTTACAATGAGCAGTTCTTC. Protein: CASSAQGKLYNEQFF. This chain joins TRBV6-5 and TRBJ2-1, with D perhaps TRBD1 (6 bases). Germline V gene data show CDR1 as MNHEY and CDR2 as SVGAGI. The CDR3 is made up of 15 amino acids. The ends were cut back, 5 bases at V and 4 bases at J, with 15 bases in the middle.

The chain has TRBV28 and TRBJ2-7; D is unresolved. V was clipped by 5 bases and J by 3 bases, with 11 bases between them. Germline CDR1 reads MDHEN; CDR2 reads SYDVKM. The CDR3 contains 13 residues. The CDR3 loop reads CASSRRVLYEQYF. DNA of the CDR3: TGTGCCAGCAGTCGCCGGGTCCTCTACGAGCAGTACTTC.

This chain links TRBV11-2 with TRBJ1-5, with D perhaps matching TRBD1 (5 bases). The germline V gene has CDR1 SGHAT and CDR2 FQNNGV. Trimming shortened V by 1 base and J by 2 bases, and 15 bases separated the two germline ends. The CDR3 runs 17 residues. CDR3 amino acids: CASSLAAQGRGNQPQHF. The CDR3 bases are TGTGCCAGCAGCTTAGCGGCCCAGGGTCGGGGCAATCAGCCCCAGCATTTT.

This chain links TRBV5-1 with TRBJ2-7; 12 nucleotides line up with TRBD1. The CDR3 is 15 amino acids. Losses at the gene ends were 1 base for V and 9 bases for J; bases not matched to a gene: 8. Per germline, CDR1 SGHRS and CDR2 YFSETQ. The CDR3 protein is CASSLQGTGGEVQYF. DNA for the CDR3: TGCGCCAGCAGCTTGCAGGGGACAGGGGGCGAGGTGCAGTACTTC.